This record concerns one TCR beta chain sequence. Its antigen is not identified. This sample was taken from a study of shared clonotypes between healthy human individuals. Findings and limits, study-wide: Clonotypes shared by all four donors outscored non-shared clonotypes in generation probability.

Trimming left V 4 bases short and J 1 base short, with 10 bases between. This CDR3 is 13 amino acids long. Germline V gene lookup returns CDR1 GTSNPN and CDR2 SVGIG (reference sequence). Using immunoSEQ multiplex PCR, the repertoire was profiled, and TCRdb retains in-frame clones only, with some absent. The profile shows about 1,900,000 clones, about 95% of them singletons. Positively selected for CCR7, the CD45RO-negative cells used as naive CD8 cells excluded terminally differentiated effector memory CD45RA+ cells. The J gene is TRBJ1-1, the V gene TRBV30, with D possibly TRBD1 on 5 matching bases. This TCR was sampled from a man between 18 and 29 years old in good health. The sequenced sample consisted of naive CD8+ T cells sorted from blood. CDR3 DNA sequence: TGTGCCTGGAACCCGACAGAGAACACTGAAGCTTTCTTT. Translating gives CAWNPTENTEAFF. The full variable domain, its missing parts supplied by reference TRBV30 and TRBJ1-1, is SQTIHQWPATLVQPVGSPLSLECTVEGTSNPNLYWYRQAAGRGLQLLFYSVGIGQISSEVPQNLSASRPQDRQFILSSKKLLLSDSGFYLCAWNPTENTEAFFGQGTRLTVV.